This TCR beta chain was recovered during a study of T cells in Graves' hyperthyroidism and ophthalmopathy. Amplified TCR beta CDR3 regions came from RNA transcripts. TCR CDR3 underwent first-round RT-PCR with the HTBI primer set. TCRdb re-called the multiplex PCR reads with MiXCR, one entry per CDR3 protein. The table shows under 600,000 distinct CDR3 sequences, with about a sixth occurring only once. Disease lasting under 3 months, a NOSPECS grade of at least 4, and a Clinical Activity Score of at least 3 were features of the ophthalmopathy patients. For the diagnoses, clinical symptoms, serum thyroxine and TRAb, thyroid ultrasound and orbital computed tomography were used. The trim removed 2 bases at V and 2 bases at J, leaving 2 bases unmatched. CDR3 length: 14 amino acids. Germline CDR1 reads LGHDT; CDR2 reads YNNKEL (reference sequence).

The clonotype originates from a woman in her forties with Graves' ophthalmopathy. The V gene is TRBV3-1, the J gene TRBJ1-2; the match to TRBD1 covers 7 bases. Sequencing used blood. The CDR3 bases are TGTGCCAGCAGCCAACGACAGGGAAACTATGGCTACACCTTC. Amino acid sequence: CASSQRQGNYGYTF.